This record concerns one T cell receptor beta chain sequence. This clone showed up just once. No antigen is known for it. Base qualities are not recorded, but no much larger clone differs from it by a single base. The data are from a study of T cell responses to AZD1222 COVID-19 vaccine listed by TCRdb under 2021. About the full investigation: Because spike-specific TCR depth and breadth did not differ between the two schedules, AZD1222 recipients who got a second dose at roughly 4 weeks were pooled with those who got a second dose at roughly 12 weeks. A total of roughly 240 trial participants underwent TCR sequencing, of whom around 200 received two doses of AZD1222 and some 25 received two doses of the MenACWY control vaccine. Trial participants were enrolled by age into subgroups of 18-55, 56-69 and 70-plus years, and around 150, 29 and 61 TCR-sequenced participants, respectively, were included in these subgroups.

The study at large found these results: Because no day 14 peak-response samples were available, the repertoires could be characterized only after the peak T cell response. Most participants were white British and females outnumbered males, and the authors suggested that clonal diversity may have been underestimated. Vaccine-associated CD4 TCRs spanned the whole spike protein, with dominant responses in regions 160-218 and 743-854. In the small 56-69-year group, the increase in depth fell short of significance, most likely because of low power. Reportedly, close to half of the unique spike-specific TCRs recognized epitopes lying outside the regions that are mutated in the B.1.351 and B.1.1.7 variants. Conclusions about previously exposed vaccinees were limited because only 5 or 6 AZD1222 recipients were SARS-CoV-2 seropositive at baseline. Spike-specific TCR breadth and depth rose significantly after two AZD1222 doses compared with day 0 and with MenACWY recipients.

Looking up the germline V gene yields CDR1 ENHRY and CDR2 SYGVKD. The CDR3 numbers 15 residues from cysteine through phenylalanine. The only DNA kept is the CDR3, 45 bases in frame from the first base. V lost 2 bases and J lost 5 bases; the stretch between them is 15 bases long. This specimen's time point label, interpreted: baseline before first vaccination. The vaccinee samples were drawn from two UK trials, COV001 and COV002, one of which was a single-blind randomized controlled phase 2/3 trial testing AZD1222 (ChAdOx1 nCoV-19) in healthy adults. Trial participant PBMC samples were collected at day 0 and day 28 after the second dose for TCRbeta chain sequencing. The CDR3 regions of human TCRbeta chains were subjected to immunosequencing. The authors' analysis ran thus. Repertoire TCRs were matched against a reference library of SARS-CoV-2-specific TCRs generated with the MIRA antigen-specificity platform. Breadth was defined as the fraction of unique TCRs that were SARS-CoV-2-associated. Depth was defined as the fraction of total T cells that were SARS-CoV-2-associated. Using the MIRA data, every spike-specific TCR was mapped to the spike region that the TCR reacted to and assigned to either a CD4 or a CD8 class. Log10-transformed breadth and depth values were compared by one-way ANOVA with Sidak's multiple comparisons tests. TCRdb holds this immuneACCESS table with in-frame rearrangements only. Some clones are missing; in checked studies, unresolved V genes explain under half, and the rest has no known cause. V, J and clone size are taken as reported in that table, and D and trimming were inferred from the DNA itself. In this sample the table shows 150,000 to 200,000 clones, approximately 90% of which occur a single time. The ten top clones hold approximately 2.8% of the sample.

The sequence is built from TRBV10-3 and TRBJ1-1; possibly the D gene is TRBD1, per 5 matching bases. Sequences were derived from peripheral blood, sampled on day 0 of AZD1222 vaccination. The TCR sequence derives from an adult in good health. At the DNA level, the sequence is TGTGCCATCAGTGAGGCCGGGCAGGGAAGGACTGAAGCTTTCTTT. Its protein product is CAISEAGQGRTEAFF.